This T cell receptor beta chain was captured by sequencing in a study of shared clonotypes between healthy human individuals. Here immunoSEQ multiplex PCR was the method, and the copy in TCRdb shows in-frame clones only, minus some. This repertoire shows about 2.4 million clones, 90% to 95% found once; its top ten account for around 0.15%. V lost 4 bases and J lost 6, with 13 bases in between. This CDR3 contains 13 residues. Per the germline V gene, CDR1 is SGHTA and CDR2 is FQGNSA. This receptor was identified in a man aged 18 to 29 in good health. This sequence joins TRBV7-2 and TRBJ2-7; possibly TRBD1 for D (6 bases). The source material was naive CD4+ T cells sorted from blood. Subset of the sample: CD45RA+ positively selected. The CDR3 region has the DNA TGTGCCAGCAGCTCCTTTACAGGGCTCGAGCAGTACTTC. Amino acid sequence: CASSSFTGLEQYF.